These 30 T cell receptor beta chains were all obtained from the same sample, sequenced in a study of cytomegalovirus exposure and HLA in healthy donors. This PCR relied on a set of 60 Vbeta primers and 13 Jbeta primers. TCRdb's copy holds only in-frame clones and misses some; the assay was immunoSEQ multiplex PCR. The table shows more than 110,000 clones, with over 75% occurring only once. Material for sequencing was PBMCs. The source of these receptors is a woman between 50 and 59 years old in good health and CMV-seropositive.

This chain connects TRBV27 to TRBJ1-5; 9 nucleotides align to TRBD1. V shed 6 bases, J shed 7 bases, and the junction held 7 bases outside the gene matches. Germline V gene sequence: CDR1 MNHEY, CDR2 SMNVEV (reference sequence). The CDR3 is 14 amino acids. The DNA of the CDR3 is TGTGCCAGCAGCCTACAGGGGGCAAGGCAGCCCCAGCATTTT. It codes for CASSLQGARQPQHF.

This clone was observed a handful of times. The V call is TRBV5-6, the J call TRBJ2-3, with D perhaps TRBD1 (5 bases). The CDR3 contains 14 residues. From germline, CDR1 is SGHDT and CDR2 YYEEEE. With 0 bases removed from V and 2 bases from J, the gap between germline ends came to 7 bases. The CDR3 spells CASSLDRITDTQYF. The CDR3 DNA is TGTGCCAGCAGCTTGGACAGGATCACAGATACGCAGTATTTT. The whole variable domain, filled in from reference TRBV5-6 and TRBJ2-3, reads DAGVTQSPTHLIKTRGQQVTLRCSPKSGHDTVSWYQQALGQGPQFIFQYYEEEERQRGNFPDRFSGHQFPNYSSELNVNALLLGDSALYLCASSLDRITDTQYFGPGTRLTVL.

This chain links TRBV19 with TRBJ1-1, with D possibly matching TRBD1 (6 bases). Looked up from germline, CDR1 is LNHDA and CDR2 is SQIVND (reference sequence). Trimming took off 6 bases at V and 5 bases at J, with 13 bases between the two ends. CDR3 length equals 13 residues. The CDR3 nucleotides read TGTGCCAGTAGACCACAGGGAGTTACTGAAGCTTTCTTT. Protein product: CASRPQGVTEAFF.

CDR3 in DNA: TGTGCCAGCAGTCTACGGGGGGATGGCGCAGATACGCAGTATTTT. It yields the protein CASSLRGDGADTQYF. The J gene is TRBJ2-3, the V gene TRBV9, with 7 bases lining up with TRBD2. CDR3 size: 15 residues. V shed 5 bases, J shed 4 bases, and the junction held 10 bases outside the gene matches. CDR1 and CDR2 from the germline V gene are SGDLS and YYNGEE.

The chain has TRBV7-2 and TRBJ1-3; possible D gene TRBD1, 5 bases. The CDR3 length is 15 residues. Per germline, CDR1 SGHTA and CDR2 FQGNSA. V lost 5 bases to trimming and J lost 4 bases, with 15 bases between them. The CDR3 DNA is TGTGCCAGCAGCCCGAGTCGGGGGTTGGGAAACACCATATATTTT. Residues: CASSPSRGLGNTIYF.

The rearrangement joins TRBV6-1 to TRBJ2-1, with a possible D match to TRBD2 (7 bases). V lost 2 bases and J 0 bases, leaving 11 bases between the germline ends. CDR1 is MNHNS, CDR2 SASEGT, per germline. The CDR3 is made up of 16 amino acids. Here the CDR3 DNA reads TGTGCCAGCAGTGAATTTGGGGGGGCCTCCTACAATGAGCAGTTCTTC. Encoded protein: CASSEFGGASYNEQFF.

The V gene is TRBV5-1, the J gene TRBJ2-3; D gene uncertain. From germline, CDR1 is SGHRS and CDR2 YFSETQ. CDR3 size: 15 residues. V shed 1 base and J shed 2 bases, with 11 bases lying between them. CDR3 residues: CASSLTPSSTDTQYF. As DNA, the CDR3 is TGCGCCAGCAGCTTGACTCCCTCATCCACAGATACGCAGTATTTT.

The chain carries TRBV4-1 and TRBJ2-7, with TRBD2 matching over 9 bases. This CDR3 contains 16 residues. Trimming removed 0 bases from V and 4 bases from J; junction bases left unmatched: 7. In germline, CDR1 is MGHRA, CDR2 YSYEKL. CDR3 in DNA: TGCGCCAGCAGCCAAGATCGAGCGGGGGGTCGGTACGAGCAGTACTTC. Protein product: CASSQDRAGGRYEQYF.

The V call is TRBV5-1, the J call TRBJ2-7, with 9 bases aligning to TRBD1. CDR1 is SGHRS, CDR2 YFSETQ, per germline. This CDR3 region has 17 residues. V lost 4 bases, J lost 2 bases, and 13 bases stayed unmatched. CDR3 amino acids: CASSHYTGTGSTYEQYF. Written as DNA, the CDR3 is TGCGCCAGCAGCCATTATACCGGGACAGGGTCGACCTACGAGCAGTACTTC.

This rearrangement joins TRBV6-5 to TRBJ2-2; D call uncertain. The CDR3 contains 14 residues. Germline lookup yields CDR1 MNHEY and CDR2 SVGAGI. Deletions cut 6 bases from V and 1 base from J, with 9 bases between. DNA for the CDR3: TGTGCCAGCAGCCGAGAGCAGAACACCGGGGAGCTGTTTTTT. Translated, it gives CASSREQNTGELFF.

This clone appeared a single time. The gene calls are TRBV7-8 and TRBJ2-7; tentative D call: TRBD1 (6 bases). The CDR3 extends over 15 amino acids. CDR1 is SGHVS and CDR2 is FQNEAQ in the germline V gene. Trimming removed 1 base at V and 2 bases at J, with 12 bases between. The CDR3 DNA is TGTGCCAGCAGCTTAGTACAGGGTGACGCCTACGAGCAGTACTTC. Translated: CASSLVQGDAYEQYF.

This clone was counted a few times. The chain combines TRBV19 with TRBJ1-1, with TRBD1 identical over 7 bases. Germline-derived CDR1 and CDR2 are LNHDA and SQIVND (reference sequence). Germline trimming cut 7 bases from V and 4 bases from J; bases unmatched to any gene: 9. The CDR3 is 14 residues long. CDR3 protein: CASNPDRVFTEAFF. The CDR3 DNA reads TGTGCCAGTAACCCTGACAGGGTATTCACTGAAGCTTTCTTT. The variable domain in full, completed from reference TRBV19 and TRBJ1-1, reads DGGITQSPKYLFRKEGQNVTLSCEQNLNHDAMYWYRQDPGQGLRLIYYSQIVNDFQKGDIAEGYSVSREKKESFPLTVTSAQKNPTAFYLCASNPDRVFTEAFFGQGTRLTVV.

The CDR3 spells CASSQESGSSYEQYF. DNA of the CDR3: TGTGCCAGCAGCCAAGAAAGCGGGAGCTCCTACGAGCAGTACTTC. V usage is TRBV4-2 and J usage is TRBJ2-7, with 8 bases aligning to TRBD2. The CDR3 consists of 15 residues. From germline, CDR1 is LGHNA and CDR2 YNFKEQ. V was pared by 0 bases and J by 0 bases, with 1 base of the junction left unmatched.

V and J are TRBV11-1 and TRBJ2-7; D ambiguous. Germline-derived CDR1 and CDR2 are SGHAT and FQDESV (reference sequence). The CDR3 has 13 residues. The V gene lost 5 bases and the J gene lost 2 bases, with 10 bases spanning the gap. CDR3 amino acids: CASSESRTYEQYF. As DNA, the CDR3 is TGTGCCAGCAGCGAATCGCGGACCTACGAGCAGTACTTC.

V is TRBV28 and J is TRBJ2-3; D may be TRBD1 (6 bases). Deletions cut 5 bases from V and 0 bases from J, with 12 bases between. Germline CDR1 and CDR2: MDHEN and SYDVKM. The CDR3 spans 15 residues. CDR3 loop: CASSPEGESTDTQYF. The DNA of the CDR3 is TGTGCCAGCAGTCCTGAGGGGGAGAGCACAGATACGCAGTATTTT.

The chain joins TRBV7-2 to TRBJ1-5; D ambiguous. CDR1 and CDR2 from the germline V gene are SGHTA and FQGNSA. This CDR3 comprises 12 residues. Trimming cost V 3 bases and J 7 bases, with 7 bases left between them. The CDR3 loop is CASSFSGQPQHF. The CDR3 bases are TGTGCCAGCAGCTTTTCAGGACAGCCCCAGCATTTT.

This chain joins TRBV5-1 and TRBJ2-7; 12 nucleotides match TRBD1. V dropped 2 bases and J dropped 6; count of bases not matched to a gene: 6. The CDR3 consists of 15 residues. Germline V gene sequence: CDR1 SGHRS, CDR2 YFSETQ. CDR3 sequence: CASSFLGTGGAEQYF. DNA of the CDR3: TGCGCCAGCAGCTTTCTAGGGACAGGGGGCGCCGAGCAGTACTTC.

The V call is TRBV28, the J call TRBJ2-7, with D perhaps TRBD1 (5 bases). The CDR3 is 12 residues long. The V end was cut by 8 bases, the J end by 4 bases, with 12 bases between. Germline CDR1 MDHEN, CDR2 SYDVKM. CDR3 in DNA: TGTGCCAGCTATGGGGCGGATTACGAGCAGTACTTC. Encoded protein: CASYGADYEQYF.

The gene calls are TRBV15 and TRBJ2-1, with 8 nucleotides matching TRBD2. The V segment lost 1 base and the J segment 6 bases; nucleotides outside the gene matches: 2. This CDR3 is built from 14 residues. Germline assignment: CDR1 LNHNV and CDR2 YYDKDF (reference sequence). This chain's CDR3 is CATSRGGLVNEQFF. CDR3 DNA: TGTGCCACCAGCAGAGGGGGACTAGTCAATGAGCAGTTCTTC.

The CDR3 sequence: CASSLGSGSAEKLFF. DNA of the CDR3: TGCGCCAGCAGCTTGGGGTCAGGGTCGGCAGAAAAACTGTTTTTT. The rearrangement joins TRBV5-1 to TRBJ1-4, with TRBD1 as a possible D gene (5 bases). The germline V gene encodes CDR1 SGHRS and CDR2 YFSETQ. This CDR3 is 15 amino acids long. V was shortened by 0 bases and J by 8 bases, with 14 bases between the two germline ends.

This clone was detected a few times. The CDR3, as DNA: TGTGCCAGCAGCTTAGGCGGGACGGACGAGCAGTACTTC. This codes for CASSLGGTDEQYF. This chain connects TRBV11-1 to TRBJ2-7; weak D call: TRBD2 (6 bases). Trimming cost V 1 base and J 5 bases, with 9 bases left between them. There are 13 residues in the CDR3. Germline-derived CDR1 and CDR2 are SGHAT and FQDESV (reference sequence).

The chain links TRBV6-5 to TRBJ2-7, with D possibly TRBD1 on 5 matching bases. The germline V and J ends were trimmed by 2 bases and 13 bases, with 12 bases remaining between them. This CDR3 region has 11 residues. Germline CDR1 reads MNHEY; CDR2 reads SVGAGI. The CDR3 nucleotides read TGTGCCAGCAGTTACATGGGGCTGTGCTACTTC. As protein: CASSYMGLCYF.

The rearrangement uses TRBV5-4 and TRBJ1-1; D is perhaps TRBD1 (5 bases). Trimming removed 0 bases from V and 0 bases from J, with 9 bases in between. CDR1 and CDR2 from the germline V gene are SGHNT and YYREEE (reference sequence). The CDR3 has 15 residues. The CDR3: CASSLGGEVNTEAFF. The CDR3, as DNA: TGTGCCAGCAGCTTGGGGGGGGAGGTGAACACTGAAGCTTTCTTT.

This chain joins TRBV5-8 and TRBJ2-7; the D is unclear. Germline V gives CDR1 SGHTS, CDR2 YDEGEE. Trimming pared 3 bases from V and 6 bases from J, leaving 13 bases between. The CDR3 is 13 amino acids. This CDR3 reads CASSSLPSTEQYF. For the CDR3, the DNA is TGTGCCAGCAGCTCACTCCCTTCCACCGAGCAGTACTTC. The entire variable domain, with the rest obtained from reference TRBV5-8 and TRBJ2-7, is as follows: EAGVTQSPTHLIKTRGQQATLRCSPISGHTSVYWYQQALGLGLQFLLWYDEGEERNRGNFPPRFSGRQFPNYSSELNVNALELEDSALYLCASSSLPSTEQYFGPGTRLTVT.

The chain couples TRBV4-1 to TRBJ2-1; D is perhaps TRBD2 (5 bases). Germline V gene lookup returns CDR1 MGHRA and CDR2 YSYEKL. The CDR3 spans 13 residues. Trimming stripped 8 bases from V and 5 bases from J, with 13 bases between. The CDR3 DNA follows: TGCGCCAGCCAATCACTAGGGAACAATGAGCAGTTCTTC. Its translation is CASQSLGNNEQFF.

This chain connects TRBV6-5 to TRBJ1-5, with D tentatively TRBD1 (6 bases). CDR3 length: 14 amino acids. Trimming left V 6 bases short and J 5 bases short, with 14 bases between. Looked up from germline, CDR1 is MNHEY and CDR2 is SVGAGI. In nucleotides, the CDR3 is TGTGCCAGCAGGCCCAGGGGCGGTTATCAGCCCCAGCATTTT. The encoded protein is CASRPRGGYQPQHF.

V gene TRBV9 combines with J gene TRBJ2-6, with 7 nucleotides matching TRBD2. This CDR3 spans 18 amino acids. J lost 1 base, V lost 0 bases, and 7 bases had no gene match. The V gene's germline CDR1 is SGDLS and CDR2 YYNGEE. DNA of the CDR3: TGTGCCAGCAGCGTAGCCTCAGGGAGGGAGTCTGGGGCCAACGTCCTGACTTTC. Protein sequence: CASSVASGRESGANVLTF.

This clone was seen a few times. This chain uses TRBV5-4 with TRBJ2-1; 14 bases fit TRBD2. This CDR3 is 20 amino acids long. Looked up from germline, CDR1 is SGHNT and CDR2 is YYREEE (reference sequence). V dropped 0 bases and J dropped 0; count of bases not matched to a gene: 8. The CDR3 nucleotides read TGTGCCAGCAGCTTGGTTCGACTAGCGGGGGGGCTAAGCTCCTACAATGAGCAGTTCTTC. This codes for CASSLVRLAGGLSSYNEQFF. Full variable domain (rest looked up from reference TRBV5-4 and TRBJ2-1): ETGVTQSPTHLIKTRGQQVTLRCSSQSGHNTVSWYQQALGQGPQFIFQYYREEENGRGNFPPRFSGLQFPNYSSELNVNALELDDSALYLCASSLVRLAGGLSSYNEQFFGPGTRLTVL.

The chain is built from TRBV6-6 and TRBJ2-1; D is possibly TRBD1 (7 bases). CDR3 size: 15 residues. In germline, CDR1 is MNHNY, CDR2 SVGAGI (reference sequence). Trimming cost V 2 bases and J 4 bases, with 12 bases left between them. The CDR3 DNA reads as TGTGCCAGCAGTTACGGCCAGGGGGGATACAATGAGCAGTTCTTC. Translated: CASSYGQGGYNEQFF.

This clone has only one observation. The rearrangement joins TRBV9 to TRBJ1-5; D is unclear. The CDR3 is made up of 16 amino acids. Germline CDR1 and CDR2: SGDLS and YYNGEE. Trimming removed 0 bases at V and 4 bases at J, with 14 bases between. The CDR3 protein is CASSVANEFHNQPQHF. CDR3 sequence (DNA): TGTGCCAGCAGCGTAGCGAACGAGTTCCATAATCAGCCCCAGCATTTT. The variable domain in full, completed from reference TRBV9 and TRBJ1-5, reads DSGVTQTPKHLITATGQRVTLRCSPRSGDLSVYWYQQSLDQGLQFLIQYYNGEERAKGNILERFSAQQFPDLHSELNLSSLELGDSALYFCASSVANEFHNQPQHFGDGTRLSIL.